One and the same sample provided the 30 T cell receptor beta chains below, sequenced in a study of monozygotic twins with inflammatory bowel disease. For each CDR3 protein, TCRdb gives one entry from its re-call of the 5' RACE reads, without DNA. In all, the sample yields around 370,000 distinct CDR3 sequences. The specimen sequenced was blood. The receptors here all came from a human donor with ulcerative colitis or Crohn's disease, or a healthy co-twin of an affected twin (not recorded which).

This chain joins TRBV12-3 or TRBV12-4 and TRBJ2-3; the D gene TCRdb calls, TRBD1, cannot be checked with no DNA. There are 15 residues in the CDR3. The CDR3 loop is CASSAWTGAEDTQYF.

This chain joins TRBV19 and TRBJ2-1. The germline V gene has CDR1 LNHDA and CDR2 SQIVND (reference sequence). The CDR3 has 13 residues. The CDR3 region is CASSRSQYNEQFF.

The V gene is TRBV12-3 or TRBV12-4, the J gene TRBJ2-5; the TCRdb D gene call, TRBD1, has no DNA to confirm it. CDR3 length equals 15 residues. CDR3 loop: CASRLRDSRKLTQYF.

The chain is built from TRBV7-2 and TRBJ2-7; TCRdb picks TRBD2, but there is no DNA to check that call. Germline V gene data show CDR1 as SGHTA and CDR2 as FQGNSA. The CDR3 runs to 12 residues. The CDR3 reads CASSPGWAEQYF.

This chain links TRBV12-3 or TRBV12-4 with TRBJ1-1. CDR3 length: 13 residues. This CDR3 is CASSPHGDTEAFF.

This CDR3 is CASSPERGRNTEAFF. V is TRBV12-3 or TRBV12-4 and J is TRBJ1-1; the TCRdb call, TRBD1, lacks DNA for checking. This CDR3 contains 15 residues.

J is TRBJ1-5 and V is TRBV18; TCRdb reports TRBD1, a call that lacks DNA to check it against. This CDR3 comprises 15 residues. Germline loops: CDR1 KGHSH, CDR2 LQKENI. The CDR3: CASSPSTVYEQPQHF.

The chain is built from TRBV7-2 and TRBJ2-3. The CDR3 runs to 12 residues. Germline V CDR1 and CDR2: SGHTA, FQGNSA. The CDR3 region is CASSLGRNTQYF.

The J gene is TRBJ1-1, the V gene TRBV29-1; there is no DNA to check the TCRdb D call of TRBD1. The CDR3 covers 13 residues. CDR1 SQVTM and CDR2 ANQGSEA come from the germline V gene. The CDR3 loop is CSVEAGWSTEAFF.

The V call is TRBV12-3 or TRBV12-4, the J call TRBJ1-2. The CDR3 is made up of 11 amino acids. The CDR3 spells CASSSLSGYTF.

The chain joins TRBV27 to TRBJ2-2. The CDR3 contains 12 residues. Germline V gene lookup returns CDR1 MNHEY and CDR2 SMNVEV (reference sequence). CDR3: CASSSATGELFF.

This chain joins TRBV20-1 and TRBJ2-3; the D gene TCRdb calls, TRBD1, cannot be checked with no DNA. The CDR3 has 16 amino acids. Germline loops: CDR1 DFQATT, CDR2 SNEGSKA (reference sequence). CDR3 protein: CSARGLIDTTPDTQYF.

The chain uses TRBV5-1 and TRBJ2-4; TCRdb gives TRBD1 as the D gene, but with no DNA this cannot be confirmed. The CDR3 is 16 amino acids. Germline lookup yields CDR1 SGHRS and CDR2 YFSETQ. The CDR3 protein is CASSFTGGATKNIQYF.

The V gene is TRBV7-3, the J gene TRBJ2-1. Germline CDR1 SGHTA, CDR2 FQGTGA. The CDR3 loop spans 15 amino acids. CDR3 loop: CASSFSGFTDNEQFF.

The CDR3: CASSSQAGGLTDTQYF. The V call is TRBV5-1, the J call TRBJ2-3; TCRdb's D call of TRBD2 is untestable without DNA. The CDR3 extends over 16 amino acids. Germline assignment: CDR1 SGHRS and CDR2 YFSETQ.

V gene TRBV12-3 or TRBV12-4 combines with J gene TRBJ2-2; TCRdb reports TRBD2, a call that lacks DNA to check it against. The CDR3 loop spans 17 amino acids. The chain's CDR3 is CASSFWGLAGAGGELFF.

This sequence joins TRBV19 and TRBJ1-1; there is no DNA to check the TCRdb D call of TRBD1. Per germline, CDR1 LNHDA and CDR2 SQIVND (reference sequence). The CDR3 is made up of 14 amino acids. The CDR3 protein is CASSTGQANTEAFF.

This sequence joins TRBV18 and TRBJ2-2; TCRdb designates TRBD1, a call that cannot be tested without DNA. Germline lookup yields CDR1 KGHSH and CDR2 LQKENI. This CDR3 region has 17 residues. The CDR3 loop is CASSPNQGREATGELFF. The complete variable domain, with remaining parts taken from reference TRBV18 and TRBJ2-2, reads NAGVMQNPRHLVRRRGQEARLRCSPMKGHSHVYWYRQLPEEGLKFMVYLQKENIIDESGMPKERFSAEFPKEGPSILRIQQVVRGDSAAYFCASSPNQGREATGELFFGEGSRLTVL.

V usage is TRBV27 and J usage is TRBJ1-2. This CDR3 region has 15 residues. The germline V gene encodes CDR1 MNHEY and CDR2 SMNVEV (reference sequence). Here the CDR3 reads CASRGMGSTNYGYTF.

The chain uses TRBV6-2 or TRBV6-3 and TRBJ2-3; the TCRdb call, TRBD1, lacks DNA for checking. Looked up from germline, CDR1 is MNHEY and CDR2 is SVGEGT. This CDR3 spans 15 amino acids. The CDR3 reads CASGPGTGGTDTQYF.

The chain recombines TRBV7-3 with TRBJ2-7; TCRdb returns TRBD2, unconfirmable since there is no DNA. Germline assignment: CDR1 SGHTA and CDR2 FQGTGA. This CDR3 has 15 residues. CDR3 sequence reads: CASSKGLADSYEQYF.

The J gene is TRBJ1-5, the V gene TRBV18; with no DNA, the TCRdb D assignment of TRBD1 cannot be verified. CDR1 is KGHSH and CDR2 is LQKENI in the germline V gene. This CDR3 contains 18 residues. Here the CDR3 reads CASSPKEGTGTSNQPQHF.

The rearrangement joins TRBV5-1 to TRBJ1-1; TCRdb returns TRBD1, unconfirmable since there is no DNA. Germline-derived CDR1 and CDR2 are SGHRS and YFSETQ. The CDR3 covers 16 residues. The CDR3 sequence is CASSEQPTAMNTEAFF.

This chain links TRBV20-1 with TRBJ2-7; there is no DNA to check the TCRdb D call of TRBD1. In germline, CDR1 is DFQATT, CDR2 SNEGSKA (reference sequence). This CDR3 has 13 amino acids. CDR3 amino acids: CSARDLDSYEQYF.

The CDR3 sequence: CSARDRDRGQYEQYF. The gene calls are TRBV20-1 and TRBJ2-7; the TCRdb call, TRBD1, lacks DNA for checking. The germline V gene has CDR1 DFQATT and CDR2 SNEGSKA (reference sequence). The CDR3 covers 15 residues.

The CDR3 loop is CASSKRQGLHEQYF. V is TRBV11-3 and J is TRBJ2-7; TCRdb lists TRBD1, though no DNA is available to test this call. This CDR3 spans 14 amino acids. CDR1 is SGHNT and CDR2 is YENEEA in the germline V gene.

V is TRBV10-3 and J is TRBJ2-5; there is no DNA to check the TCRdb D call of TRBD1. The CDR3 covers 16 residues. Germline V gene lookup returns CDR1 ENHRY and CDR2 SYGVKD. CDR3 residues: CAIRKGTTGNLETQYF.

The V gene is TRBV11-3, the J gene TRBJ1-2; TCRdb picks TRBD1, but there is no DNA to check that call. The CDR3 totals 13 residues. Germline V CDR1 and CDR2: SGHNT, YENEEA. This CDR3 is CASSLGRGVGYTF. The full variable domain, completed using reference TRBV11-3 and TRBJ1-2, is EAGVVQSPRYKIIEKKQPVAFWCNPISGHNTLYWYLQNLGQGPELLIRYENEEAVDDSQLPKDRFSAERLKGVDSTLKIQPAELGDSAVYLCASSLGRGVGYTFGSGTRLTVV.

The gene calls are TRBV29-1 and TRBJ1-1. The CDR3 runs 13 residues. Germline V CDR1 and CDR2: SQVTM, ANQGSEA. CDR3 sequence reads: CSVEAAQDTEAFF.

The V call is TRBV4-1, the J call TRBJ1-2. The V gene's germline CDR1 is MGHRA and CDR2 YSYEKL. The length of the CDR3 is 15 residues. The CDR3 loop reads CASSQGMQINYGYTF.